This TCR beta chain emerged from a study of blood T cell repertoires in COVID-19 (dated by TCRdb to between 2020 and 2021). Study-wide context: The collaborator samples originated in the United States, Italy and Spain and spanned the acute and convalescent phases of COVID-19. Deeply sampled blood TCRbeta repertoires from subjects exposed to, actively infected with, or recovered from COVID-19 were included in the dataset. Samples came from the ongoing ImmuneRACE study (first 160 participants) plus 1,254 subjects from 6 global collaborators. The prospective study material was composed of cDNA or gDNA derived from T cells, B-cell-depleted T cells, or PBMCs. A freely available public database, intended as a resource for researchers studying the immune response to SARS-CoV-2, is where the repertoires were released. Where HLA class I and class II types were available, the types were taken from metadata supplied by the sample provider, not from assay-based typing. Sample metadata almost always included a de-identified subject ID, COVID-19 status, age in years and sex. Beyond this particular receptor, the publication reports: The amount of clinical and demographic metadata varied by source and participant and was provided uncurated.

In Seattle, one collaborating source enrolled patients while the infection was active and tracked those patients longitudinally over the course of disease. Whole blood was collected in K2EDTA tubes by collaborating institutions according to the institutions' own protocols. For TCRbeta analysis, collaborators shipped samples as frozen whole blood, isolated PBMCs, or DNA extracted from either of those sample types. To note about this clone: The antigen it binds to is not known. Base qualities are missing; no much larger clone stands one base away.

TCRbeta CDR3 regions were amplified from genomic DNA by means of the immunoSEQ Assay, a bias-controlled multiplex PCR. On the authors' methods: The number of nucleated cells in each sample was estimated from the amplification of reference gene primers within the assay. Sequence reads were collapsed and filtered to measure the absolute abundance of every unique TCRbeta CDR3 rearrangement. For each sample, productive Simpson clonality was calculated as the square root of Simpson's diversity index over productive rearrangements. TCRdb retrieved this table from immuneACCESS and kept in-frame rearrangements only. Not all clones are present; in checked studies, unresolved V genes account for under half, and no reason is known for the remainder. The V and J calls and clone size were taken over from that table, and D and trimming were inferred from the DNA. The sample table contains approximately 77,000 clones; only one count was recorded for almost 85% of them. Clones ranked in the top ten supply roughly 8.9% of the sample.

Sequencing was performed on peripheral blood. The sequence was obtained from a man aged 45-65 years with COVID-19, enrolled during active disease.

The CDR3 reads as follows: CASSVAGTFETQYF. Here is the DNA: TGTGCCAGCAGTGTGGCCGGGACATTTGAGACCCAGTACTTC. The rearranged chain carries TRBV28 and TRBJ2-5; the D segment could be TRBD1, given 6 matching bases. Via the germline V gene, CDR1 is MDHEN and CDR2 SYDVKM. The CDR3 numbers 14 residues from cysteine through phenylalanine. The only DNA kept is the CDR3, 42 bases in frame from the first base. Trimming removed 5 bases from V and 5 bases from J, leaving 15 bases between the germline ends.